Presented here are 17 T cell receptor beta chains from one specimen sequenced in a study of chemoradiotherapy in HPV16-positive cancers (dated by TCRdb to about 2022). Library preparation employed the immunoSEQ multiplex PCR assay. TCRdb mirrors the immuneACCESS table, restricted to in-frame sequences. Some clones are absent from its copies; in checked studies, under half trace to an unresolved V gene, and the reason for the others is unknown. The sample table lists fewer than 30,000 clones, roughly 94% of them with a count of one. Jointly, the top ten make up 2.7% of the sample. Sampling was performed from a patient who underwent chemoradiotherapy. Source of these receptors: a human donor with HPV-associated anogenital cancer.

V usage is TRBV5-1 and J usage is TRBJ1-1; D is unclear. The CDR3 contains 13 residues. The V end was cut by 0 bases, the J end by 5 bases, with 8 bases between. CDR1 is SGHRS, CDR2 YFSETQ, per germline. Here the CDR3 DNA reads TGCGCCAGCAGCTTGGGAGCGGAGACTGAAGCTTTCTTT. Its translation: CASSLGAETEAFF.

The chain recombines TRBV14 with TRBJ2-1; no clear D. The V end was cut by 1 base, the J end by 10 bases, with 14 bases between. Germline values: CDR1 SGHDN, CDR2 FVKESK. The CDR3 is 14 amino acids. CDR3: CASSQVTTGWEQFF. The DNA of the CDR3 is TGTGCCAGCAGCCAAGTAACAACGGGTTGGGAGCAGTTCTTC.

This rearrangement joins TRBV19 to TRBJ1-5; weak D call: TRBD1 (5 bases). CDR3 length equals 17 residues. The germline V gene encodes CDR1 LNHDA and CDR2 SQIVND (reference sequence). The V gene lost 3 bases and the J gene lost 5 bases, with 20 bases spanning the gap. The CDR3 sequence: CASSIRARARIDQPQHF. In DNA form, the CDR3 reads TGTGCCAGTAGTATCCGCGCCAGGGCGAGGATAGATCAGCCCCAGCATTTT. The entire variable domain, with the rest obtained from reference TRBV19 and TRBJ1-5, is as follows: DGGITQSPKYLFRKEGQNVTLSCEQNLNHDAMYWYRQDPGQGLRLIYYSQIVNDFQKGDIAEGYSVSREKKESFPLTVTSAQKNPTAFYLCASSIRARARIDQPQHFGDGTRLSIL.

The chain links TRBV2 to TRBJ2-1; D tentatively reads TRBD1 or TRBD2 (5 bases each). The CDR3 is 12 residues long. V was clipped by 1 base and J by 13 bases, with 11 bases between them. Per germline, CDR1 SNHLY and CDR2 FYNNEI. The DNA for the CDR3 is TGTGCCAGCAGTGAAGAGGGGAGCGGCCAGTTCTTC. Its translation is CASSEEGSGQFF.

J is TRBJ1-2 and V is TRBV7-8; D not resolved. This CDR3 contains 15 residues. Trimming cost V 1 base and J 2 bases, with 11 bases left between them. The germline V gene has CDR1 SGHVS and CDR2 FQNEAQ. CDR3 in amino acids: CASSLGGSGNYGYTF. CDR3 DNA sequence: TGTGCCAGCAGCTTAGGGGGAAGTGGAAACTATGGCTACACCTTC.

V usage is TRBV5-4 and J usage is TRBJ2-2, with D perhaps matching TRBD2 (5 bases). CDR1 and CDR2 from the germline V gene are SGHNT and YYREEE (reference sequence). This CDR3 has 15 amino acids. Deletions cut 4 bases from V and 3 bases from J, with 13 bases between. The CDR3: CASSPPGLYTGELFF. CDR3 nucleotide sequence: TGTGCCAGCAGCCCCCCCGGACTCTACACCGGGGAGCTGTTTTTT.

The chain recombines TRBV18 with TRBJ2-7, with TRBD2 as a possible D gene (6 bases). The CDR3 loop spans 14 amino acids. In germline, CDR1 is KGHSH, CDR2 LQKENI. Trimming cost V 5 bases and J 9 bases, with 20 bases left between them. The DNA of the CDR3 is TGTGCCAGCTCATCCCGGGACTCGTCCCGGGGGCAGTACTTC. Translated, it gives CASSSRDSSRGQYF.

V is TRBV7-9 and J is TRBJ1-3; 7 nucleotides agree with TRBD1. Germline assignment: CDR1 SEHNR and CDR2 FQNEAQ (reference sequence). V gave up 1 base and J gave up 7 bases; unmatched junction bases: 7. The CDR3 runs to 15 residues. CDR3 residues: CASSLGGGQRNTIYF. The CDR3 DNA follows: TGTGCCAGCAGCTTAGGTGGGGGACAGAGGAACACCATATATTTT.

The chain is built from TRBV2 and TRBJ1-4; D is possibly TRBD1 (6 bases). The CDR3 length is 19 residues. Trimming took off 3 bases at V and 0 bases at J, with 20 bases between the two ends. CDR1 and CDR2 (germline): SNHLY, FYNNEI. The CDR3: CASSEKDRYSYATNEKLFF. CDR3 DNA: TGTGCCAGCAGTGAGAAGGACAGATACTCTTATGCAACTAATGAAAAACTGTTTTTT.

The V call is TRBV7-2, the J call TRBJ2-2; possibly TRBD1 or TRBD2 for D (5 bases each). Per the germline V gene, CDR1 is SGHTA and CDR2 is FQGNSA. There are 16 residues in the CDR3. Between the trimmed V and J ends, which lost 3 bases and 0 bases, there was a span of 11 bases. The CDR3 protein is CASSLLGTANTGELFF. CDR3 nucleotide sequence: TGTGCCAGCAGCTTGCTCGGGACGGCGAACACCGGGGAGCTGTTTTTT.

This rearrangement joins TRBV19 to TRBJ1-5; D is ambiguous. This CDR3 has 15 amino acids. Germline V gene sequence: CDR1 LNHDA, CDR2 SQIVND (reference sequence). V lost 9 bases and J 2 bases, leaving 17 bases between the germline ends. The CDR3 DNA follows: TGTGCCAGCGGTGATCCCCGGACTCGCAATCAGCCCCAGCATTTT. Protein product: CASGDPRTRNQPQHF. The variable domain in full, with the rest retrieved from reference TRBV19 and TRBJ1-5, is DGGITQSPKYLFRKEGQNVTLSCEQNLNHDAMYWYRQDPGQGLRLIYYSQIVNDFQKGDIAEGYSVSREKKESFPLTVTSAQKNPTAFYLCASGDPRTRNQPQHFGDGTRLSIL.

This chain links TRBV6-5 with TRBJ2-2; 8 bases fit TRBD1. Germline assignment: CDR1 MNHEY and CDR2 SVGAGI. The CDR3 sequence is 12 residues long. Unmatched junction bases numbered 3, after V lost 11 bases and J lost 4 bases. Here the CDR3 DNA reads TGTGCCGCCAGGGGGCTCACCGGGGAGCTGTTTTTT. This encodes CAARGLTGELFF.

The rearrangement links TRBV27 to TRBJ1-3; tentatively, D is TRBD1 (5 bases). The V end was cut by 6 bases, the J end by 3 bases, with 15 bases between. Per germline, CDR1 MNHEY and CDR2 SMNVEV (reference sequence). The CDR3 covers 15 residues. CDR3 bases: TGTGCCAGCAGCCTAATGTGGGGGGGTGGAAACACCATATATTTT. It specifies CASSLMWGGGNTIYF.

This clone appeared a single time. The chain uses TRBV4-3 and TRBJ1-2, with a possible D match to TRBD1 (6 bases). The V gene lost 8 bases and the J gene lost 3 bases, with 19 bases spanning the gap. CDR3 size: 15 residues. In germline, CDR1 is LGHNA, CDR2 YSLEER. DNA for the CDR3: TGCGCCAGCCGTCGTCAGGAGGGGGATGACTATGGCTACACCTTC. This encodes CASRRQEGDDYGYTF.

V is TRBV7-3 and J is TRBJ2-3; D is ambiguous. Germline V gives CDR1 SGHTA, CDR2 FQGTGA. V gave up 5 bases and J gave up 5 bases, with 11 bases separating them. The CDR3 runs 13 residues. The CDR3 region is CASSLSARDTQYF. CDR3 DNA sequence: TGTGCCAGCAGCCTCTCAGCTAGAGATACGCAGTATTTT.

In its sample, this clone was seen a few times. This rearrangement joins TRBV11-2 to TRBJ1-4, with TRBD1 matching 7 bases. CDR1 is SGHAT, CDR2 FQNNGV, per germline. J lost 8 bases, V lost 4 bases, and 10 bases had no gene match. This CDR3 comprises 15 residues. The CDR3 nucleotides are TGTGCCAGCAGCTCCCCCCAGGGGGTAGGGGAAAAACTGTTTTTT. Its protein product is CASSSPQGVGEKLFF.

This rearrangement joins TRBV7-2 to TRBJ1-3, with unresolved D. Germline V gene data show CDR1 as SGHTA and CDR2 as FQGNSA. The CDR3 covers 15 residues. The V gene lost 3 bases and the J gene lost 0 bases, with 9 bases spanning the gap. CDR3 protein: CASSLREGSGNTIYF. CDR3 nucleotide sequence: TGTGCCAGCAGCTTGCGGGAGGGCTCTGGAAACACCATATATTTT.